Below, 3 T cell receptor beta chains from the same sample are listed, as sequenced in a study of cytomegalovirus exposure and HLA in healthy donors. Some clones are missing from TCRdb's copy, which holds only in-frame ones; the method was immunoSEQ multiplex PCR. This repertoire shows around 230,000 clones, 75% to 90% found once; its top ten account for around 1.2%. The sequencing input was PBMCs. The receptor set was obtained from a woman aged 30 to 39 in good health and CMV-seropositive.

The CDR3 DNA reads TGTGCCTGGAGTGTTGGTCAGGGCAACACTGAAGCTTTCTTT. This sequence encodes CAWSVGQGNTEAFF. J is TRBJ1-1 and V is TRBV30; D is perhaps TRBD1 (5 bases). CDR3 length: 14 residues. Trimming took 0 bases from V and 2 from J, leaving 10 bases between them. The germline CDR1 and CDR2 sequences are GTSNPN and SVGIG (reference sequence). Variable domain in full (rest from reference TRBV30 and TRBJ1-1): SQTIHQWPATLVQPVGSPLSLECTVEGTSNPNLYWYRQAAGRGLQLLFYSVGIGQISSEVPQNLSASRPQDRQFILSSKKLLLSDSGFYLCAWSVGQGNTEAFFGQGTRLTVV.

The chain links TRBV5-4 to TRBJ2-1; TRBD1 matches 7 bases. This CDR3 region has 15 residues. Trimming cost V 1 base and J 1 base; bases outside gene matches: 2. Germline V gives CDR1 SGHNT, CDR2 YYREEE (reference sequence). This chain's CDR3 is CASSLRGPSYNEQFF. The DNA for the CDR3 is TGTGCCAGCAGCTTGAGGGGGCCATCCTACAATGAGCAGTTCTTC.

The chain carries TRBV7-8 and TRBJ2-2; D is perhaps TRBD1 (6 bases). The V end was cut by 5 bases, the J end by 4 bases, with 17 bases between. The germline V gene has CDR1 SGHVS and CDR2 FQNEAQ. The CDR3 has 16 amino acids. This CDR3 reads CASSPGRRGGTGELFF. The DNA of the CDR3 is TGTGCCAGCAGCCCCGGACGGAGAGGGGGCACCGGGGAGCTGTTTTTT.